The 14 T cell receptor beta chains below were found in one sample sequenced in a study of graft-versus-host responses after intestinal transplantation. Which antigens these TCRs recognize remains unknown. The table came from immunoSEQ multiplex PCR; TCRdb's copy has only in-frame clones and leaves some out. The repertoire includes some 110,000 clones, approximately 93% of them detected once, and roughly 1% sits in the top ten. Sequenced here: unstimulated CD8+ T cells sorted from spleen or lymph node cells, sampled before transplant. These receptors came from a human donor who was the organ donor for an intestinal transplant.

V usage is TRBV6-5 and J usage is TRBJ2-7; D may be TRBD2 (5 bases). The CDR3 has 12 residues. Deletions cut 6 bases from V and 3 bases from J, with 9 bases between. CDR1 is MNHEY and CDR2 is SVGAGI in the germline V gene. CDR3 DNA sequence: TGTGCCAGCAGCCCGGACTTCTACGAGCAGTACTTC. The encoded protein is CASSPDFYEQYF.

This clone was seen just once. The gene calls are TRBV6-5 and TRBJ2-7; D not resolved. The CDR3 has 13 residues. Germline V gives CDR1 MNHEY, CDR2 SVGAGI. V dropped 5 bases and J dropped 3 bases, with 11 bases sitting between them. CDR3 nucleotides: TGTGCCAGCAGTGGTGACCAGGACTACGAGCAGTACTTC. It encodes CASSGDQDYEQYF.

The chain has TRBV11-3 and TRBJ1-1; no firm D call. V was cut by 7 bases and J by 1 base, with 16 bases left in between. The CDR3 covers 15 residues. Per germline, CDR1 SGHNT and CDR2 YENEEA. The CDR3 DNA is TGTGCCAGCACCTTGGCAAGAGATACGAACACTGAAGCTTTCTTT. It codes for CASTLARDTNTEAFF. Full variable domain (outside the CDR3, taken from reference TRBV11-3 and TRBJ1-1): EAGVVQSPRYKIIEKKQPVAFWCNPISGHNTLYWYLQNLGQGPELLIRYENEEAVDDSQLPKDRFSAERLKGVDSTLKIQPAELGDSAVYLCASTLARDTNTEAFFGQGTRLTVV.

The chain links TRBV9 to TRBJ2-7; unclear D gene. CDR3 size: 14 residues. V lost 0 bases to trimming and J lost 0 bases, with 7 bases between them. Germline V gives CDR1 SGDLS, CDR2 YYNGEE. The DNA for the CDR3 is TGTGCCAGCAGCGTAGATGGTATCTCCTACGAGCAGTACTTC. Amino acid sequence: CASSVDGISYEQYF.

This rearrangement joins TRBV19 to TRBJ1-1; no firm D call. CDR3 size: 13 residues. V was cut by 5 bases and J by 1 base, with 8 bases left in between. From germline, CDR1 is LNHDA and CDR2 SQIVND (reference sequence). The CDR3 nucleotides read TGTGCCAGTAGTGCCTCAGGGAACACTGAAGCTTTCTTT. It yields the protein CASSASGNTEAFF.

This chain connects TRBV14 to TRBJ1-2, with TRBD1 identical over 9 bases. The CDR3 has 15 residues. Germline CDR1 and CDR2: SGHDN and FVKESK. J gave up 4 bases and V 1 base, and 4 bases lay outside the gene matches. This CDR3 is CASSQGTGVFYGYTF. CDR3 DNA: TGTGCCAGCAGCCAAGGGACAGGGGTCTTCTATGGCTACACCTTC.

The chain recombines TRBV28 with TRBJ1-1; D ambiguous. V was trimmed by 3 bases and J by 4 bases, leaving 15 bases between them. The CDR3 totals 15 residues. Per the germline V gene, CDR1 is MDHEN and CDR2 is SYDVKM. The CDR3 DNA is TGTGCCAGCAGTTTTGAAGTGGGCCCGGGCACTGAAGCTTTCTTT. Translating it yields CASSFEVGPGTEAFF.

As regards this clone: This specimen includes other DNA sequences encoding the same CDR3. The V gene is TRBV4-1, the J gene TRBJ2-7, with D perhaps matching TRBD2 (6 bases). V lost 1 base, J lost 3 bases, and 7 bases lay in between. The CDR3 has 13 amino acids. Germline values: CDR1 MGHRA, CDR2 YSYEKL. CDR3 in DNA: TGCGCCAGCAGCCAAGTCGGGGGCTACGAGCAGTACTTC. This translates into CASSQVGGYEQYF.

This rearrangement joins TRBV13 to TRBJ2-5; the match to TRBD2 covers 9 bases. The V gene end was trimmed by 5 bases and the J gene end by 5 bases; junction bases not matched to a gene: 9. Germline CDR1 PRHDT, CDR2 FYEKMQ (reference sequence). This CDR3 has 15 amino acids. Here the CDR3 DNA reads TGTGCCAGCAGCCCAGGGCTAGCGGGACGGGAGACCCAGTACTTC. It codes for CASSPGLAGRETQYF.

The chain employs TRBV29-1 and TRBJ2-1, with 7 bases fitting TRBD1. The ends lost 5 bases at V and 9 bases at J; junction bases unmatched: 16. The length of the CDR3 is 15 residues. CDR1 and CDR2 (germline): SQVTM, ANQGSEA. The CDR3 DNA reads TGCAGCGTTTCTAATAGGAATAGTTACAGGGGTGAGCAGTTCTTC. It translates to CSVSNRNSYRGEQFF.

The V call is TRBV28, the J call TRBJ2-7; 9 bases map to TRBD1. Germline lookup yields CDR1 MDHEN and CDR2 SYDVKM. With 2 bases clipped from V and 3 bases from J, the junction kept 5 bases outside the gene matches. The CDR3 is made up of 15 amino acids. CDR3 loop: CASSLLQGANYEQYF. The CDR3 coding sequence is TGTGCCAGCAGTTTACTACAGGGGGCGAACTACGAGCAGTACTTC.

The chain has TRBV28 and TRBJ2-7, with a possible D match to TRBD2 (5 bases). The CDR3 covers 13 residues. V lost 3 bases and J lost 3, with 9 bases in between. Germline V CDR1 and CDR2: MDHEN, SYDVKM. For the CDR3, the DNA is TGTGCCAGCAGTTTTGGAGGATTCTACGAGCAGTACTTC. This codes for CASSFGGFYEQYF.

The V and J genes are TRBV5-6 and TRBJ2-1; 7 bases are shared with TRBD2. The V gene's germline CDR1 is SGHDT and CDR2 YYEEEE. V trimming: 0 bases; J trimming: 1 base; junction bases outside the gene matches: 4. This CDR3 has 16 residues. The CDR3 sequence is CASSLAAGWSYNEQFF. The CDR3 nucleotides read TGTGCCAGCAGCTTGGCAGCGGGATGGTCCTACAATGAGCAGTTCTTC.

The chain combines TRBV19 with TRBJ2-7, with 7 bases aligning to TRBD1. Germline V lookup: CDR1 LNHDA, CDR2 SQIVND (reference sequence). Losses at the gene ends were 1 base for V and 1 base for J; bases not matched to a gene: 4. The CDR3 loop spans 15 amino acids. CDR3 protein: CASSIAQGVSYEQYF. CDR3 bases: TGTGCCAGTAGTATAGCCCAGGGGGTATCCTACGAGCAGTACTTC.